These T cell receptor beta chains were read from a single sample in a study of Graves' ophthalmopathy and Graves' hyperthyroidism. TCRdb independently ran MiXCR on the multiplex PCR reads; one entry per CDR3 protein. The repertoire holds approximately 500,000 distinct CDR3 sequences, with roughly an eighth as singletons. The material sequenced was blood. The receptors shown here come from a woman aged 30 to 39 with Graves' ophthalmopathy. Both conserved end residues are part of each CDR3. D genes are given only for firm matches. Rows may omit the clone size; those that give it use once, few, many or a size class.

d_call j_call v_call clone_size cdr3_nt cdr3_aa
TRBD1 TRBJ1-2 TRBV6-4 many TGTGCCAGCAGTGCCGACAGGGGCGGCGGCTATGGCTACACCTTC CASSADRGGGYGYTF
TRBD1 TRBJ2-7 TRBV11-2 - TGTGCCAGCAGCTTTTGGACAGGGGAGGGGGAGCAGTACTTC CASSFWTGEGEQYF
- TRBJ2-7 TRBV28 many TGTGCCAGCAGTAGTACCAGGGAACTCTACGAGCAGTACTTC CASSSTRELYEQYF
TRBD1 TRBJ1-5 TRBV6-1 many TGTGCCAGCAGTGAAAACAGGGGTAGCAATCAGCCCCAGCATTTT CASSENRGSNQPQHF
- TRBJ1-1 TRBV12-3/TRBV12-4 - TGTGCCAGCAGTCCTGACAGGTATTCCACTGAAGCTTTCTTT CASSPDRYSTEAFF
- TRBJ2-4 TRBV2 many TGTGCCAGCAGTGAGCTAGGTGAAAACATTCAGTACTTC CASSELGENIQYF
- TRBJ2-7 TRBV19 many TGTGCCAGTAGTATACAGGCAAGCCCCTACGAGCAGTACTTC CASSIQASPYEQYF
- TRBJ1-2 TRBV5-6 many TGTGCCAGCAGCCCCCCCCGGGGATTGAATGGCTACACCTTC CASSPPRGLNGYTF
- TRBJ1-2 TRBV7-2 few TGTGCCAGCAGCTTAGCCCAGGGCTCGATTCTCCATGGCTACACCTTC CASSLAQGSILHGYTF
TRBD1 TRBJ1-1 TRBV11-1 many TGTGCCAGCGGCGTCTCGACAGGGCTTAACACTGAAGCTTTCTTT CASGVSTGLNTEAFF
- TRBJ1-1 TRBV7-2 many TGTGCCAGCAGAAAATGGGTCGGTGTGGACACTGAAGCTTTCTTT CASRKWVGVDTEAFF
- TRBJ2-7 TRBV20-1 many TGCAGTGCTAGAGAGGGGGGGCGCCACGAGCAGTACTTC CSAREGGRHEQYF
TRBD1 TRBJ1-1 TRBV5-1 - TGCGCCAGCAGCCAAGTAACAGGGGCGAACACTGAAGCTTTCTTT CASSQVTGANTEAFF
- TRBJ2-2 TRBV28 many TGTGCCAGCAGTTTCAGAGGGGCCAAGACCGGGGAGCTGTTTTTT CASSFRGAKTGELFF
TRBD2 TRBJ2-7 TRBV20-1 many TGCAGTGCCAGAGTGGCTAGCGGGGTGAACGAGCAGTACTTC CSARVASGVNEQYF
TRBD1 TRBJ1-5 TRBV28 - TGTGCCAGCAGTCCAGGCGGCAGGGGGCCAGATCAGCCCCAGCATTTT CASSPGGRGPDQPQHF
- TRBJ2-4 TRBV11-2 many TGTGCCAGCAGCAAGACCGGAGCCGCCGGGAACATTCAGTACTTC CASSKTGAAGNIQYF
TRBD1 TRBJ1-1 TRBV28 many TGTGCCAGCAGTTTGCACAGGGGGGGACCTGAAGCTTTCTTT CASSLHRGGPEAFF
- TRBJ1-2 TRBV12-5 few TGTGCTAGTGGTTTGAGGGCAGTACCTAACTATGGCTACACCTTC CASGLRAVPNYGYTF
TRBD2 TRBJ2-5 TRBV12-3/TRBV12-4 - TGTGCCAGCAGTTTCGTGGCCATAGCGGGAGAAGGGGAGACCCAGTACTTC CASSFVAIAGEGETQYF
- TRBJ2-5 TRBV12-5 many TGTGCTAGTGGTTTGGGACCGCGGACCCAGTACTTC CASGLGPRTQYF
- TRBJ2-6 TRBV19 many TGTGCCAGTAGTGTCCGGGACTCGAAAGAGGGGGCCAACGTCCTGACTTTC CASSVRDSKEGANVLTF
- TRBJ2-3 TRBV15 many TGTGCCACCAGCAGTGGGTTCACAGATACGCAGTATTTT CATSSGFTDTQYF
- TRBJ2-2 TRBV6-5 many TGTGCCAGCGTTAATCCCAGTAACACCGGGGAGCTGTTTTTT CASVNPSNTGELFF
- TRBJ2-7 TRBV6-1 many TGTGCCAGCAGCGCCGATCCGAGTAGCTCGAGCGAGCAGTACTTC CASSADPSSSSEQYF
- TRBJ1-2 TRBV28 many TGTGCCAGCAGTCAAGGTGACTATGGCTACACCTTC CASSQGDYGYTF
- TRBJ2-6 TRBV6-5 - TGTGCCAGCAGTTACTCCAGGGCTGGGGCCAACGTCCTGACTTTC CASSYSRAGANVLTF
- TRBJ1-3 TRBV27 many TGTGCCAGCAGTTCCCCGGGAAACACCATATATTTT CASSSPGNTIYF
TRBD2 TRBJ2-7 TRBV27 many TGTGCCAGCAGACGAAGCGGGAAGGTCTCCGAGCAGTACTTC CASRRSGKVSEQYF
TRBD2 TRBJ2-2 TRBV28 many TGTGCCAGCACGCTAGCGGGGGCCGCCGGGGAGCTGTTTTTT CASTLAGAAGELFF